Presented here are 12 T cell receptor beta chains from one specimen sequenced in a study of blood T cell repertoires in COVID-19. The data were produced by immunoSEQ multiplex PCR, yet TCRdb's version contains in-frame clones alone and is incomplete. The table has about 45,000 clones, approximately 85% seen once; the top ten hold 25% to 35%. The specimen was peripheral blood. The source is a woman older than 75 with acute or convalescent COVID-19.

The chain combines TRBV2 with TRBJ1-5; D gene unclear. The germline V gene encodes CDR1 SNHLY and CDR2 FYNNEI. V lost 7 bases and J 1 base, leaving 17 bases between the germline ends. The CDR3 runs to 16 residues. The CDR3 coding sequence is TGTGCCAGCACTAGAGGGCTGCAGTGGAGCAATCAGCCCCAGCATTTT. This encodes CASTRGLQWSNQPQHF.

The chain carries TRBV5-1 and TRBJ2-5; TRBD1 is a possible D gene (6 bases). Germline values: CDR1 SGHRS, CDR2 YFSETQ. This CDR3 is built from 13 residues. Trimming left V 5 bases short and J 2 bases short, with 10 bases between. CDR3 residues: CASSGGGQETQYF. The CDR3 DNA follows: TGCGCCAGCAGTGGGGGCGGACAAGAGACCCAGTACTTC.

This clone has a handful of counts. This chain connects TRBV14 to TRBJ1-3; no clear D gene. Trimming cost V 4 bases and J 2 bases, with 9 bases left between them. CDR3 length: 14 amino acids. The germline V gene encodes CDR1 SGHDN and CDR2 FVKESK. The CDR3 bases are TGTGCCAGCAGCCGAAGGGAGGCTGGAAACACCATATATTTT. Protein sequence: CASSRREAGNTIYF.

This chain connects TRBV7-2 to TRBJ2-1; the match to TRBD2 covers 7 bases. Germline V gene lookup returns CDR1 SGHTA and CDR2 FQGNSA. The length of the CDR3 is 16 residues. J lost 7 bases, V lost 1 base, and 10 bases had no gene match. The CDR3 sequence is CASSLVGRGAGNEQFF. The DNA of the CDR3 is TGTGCCAGCAGCTTAGTCGGGCGGGGAGCGGGAAATGAGCAGTTCTTC.

The V gene is TRBV2, the J gene TRBJ1-2; D gene unclear. Trimming took off 6 bases at V and 4 bases at J, with 9 bases between the two ends. From germline, CDR1 is SNHLY and CDR2 FYNNEI. CDR3 length: 12 residues. In DNA form, the CDR3 reads TGTGCCAGCAGGAGAACCCTCTATGGCTACACCTTC. This sequence encodes CASRRTLYGYTF. Full variable domain (outside the CDR3, taken from reference TRBV2 and TRBJ1-2): EPEVTQTPSHQVTQMGQEVILRCVPISNHLYFYWYRQILGQKVEFLVSFYNNEISEKSEIFDDQFSVERPDGSNFTLKIRSTKLEDSAMYFCASRRTLYGYTFGSGTRLTVV.

The chain uses TRBV28 and TRBJ2-7; TRBD2 matches at 12 bases. Germline V gene sequence: CDR1 MDHEN, CDR2 SYDVKM. Trimming removed 7 bases from V and 4 bases from J; junction bases left unmatched: 11. This CDR3 comprises 16 residues. The CDR3 loop reads CASTTQGGLAGYEQYF. The CDR3 nucleotides are TGTGCCAGCACAACCCAGGGGGGACTAGCGGGTTACGAGCAGTACTTC. Supplemented by reference TRBV28 and TRBJ2-7, the full variable domain reads DVKVTQSSRYLVKRTGEKVFLECVQDMDHENMFWYRQDPGLGLRLIYFSYDVKMKEKGDIPEGYSVSREKKERFSLILESASTNQTSMYLCASTTQGGLAGYEQYFGPGTRLTVT.

The V gene is TRBV11-2, the J gene TRBJ2-7; TRBD2 agrees at 9 bases. Trimming at V came to 5 bases and at J to 4 bases, leaving 3 bases not matched to a gene. This CDR3 has 13 residues. Germline CDR1 is SGHAT and CDR2 is FQNNGV. CDR3 DNA sequence: TGTGCCAGCAGCCCCGGACTAGCGTACGAGCAGTACTTC. Translating gives CASSPGLAYEQYF.

In this sample, this clone turned up a few times. The chain carries TRBV2 and TRBJ2-7; 7 bases are shared with TRBD1. The CDR3 consists of 13 residues. Germline trimming cut 9 bases from V and 3 bases from J; bases unmatched to any gene: 8. Germline V gene lookup returns CDR1 SNHLY and CDR2 FYNNEI. This CDR3 reads CASLPDRDYEQYF. In DNA, the CDR3 is TGTGCCAGTTTACCCGACAGGGACTACGAGCAGTACTTC.

The chain carries TRBV19 and TRBJ2-3; 8 nucleotides agree with TRBD1. The V gene's germline CDR1 is LNHDA and CDR2 SQIVND (reference sequence). Losses at the gene ends were 0 bases for V and 6 bases for J; bases not matched to a gene: 8. The CDR3 totals 16 residues. CDR3 loop: CASSIDRRGLGDTQYF. CDR3 in DNA: TGTGCCAGTAGTATAGATCGCAGGGGGCTTGGGGATACGCAGTATTTT.

The chain carries TRBV5-6 and TRBJ2-5, with D possibly TRBD1 on 5 matching bases. CDR3 length: 14 residues. V lost 0 bases and J 3 bases, leaving 9 bases between the germline ends. Looked up from germline, CDR1 is SGHDT and CDR2 is YYEEEE. The CDR3 nucleotides read TGTGCCAGCAGCTTGGAGGCAGGGAAAGAGACCCAGTACTTC. Translated, it gives CASSLEAGKETQYF.

The rearrangement joins TRBV6-5 to TRBJ1-3; no definite D call. CDR3 length: 15 amino acids. Trimming stripped 6 bases from V and 0 bases from J, with 12 bases between. Per the germline V gene, CDR1 is MNHEY and CDR2 is SVGAGI. This CDR3 is CASRETRSSGNTIYF. CDR3 DNA: TGTGCCAGCAGAGAGACAAGAAGCTCTGGAAACACCATATATTTT.

This clone showed up just once. V and J are TRBV7-8 and TRBJ2-6; 7 nucleotides match TRBD1. The V gene end was trimmed by 0 bases and the J gene end by 2 bases; junction bases not matched to a gene: 1. CDR1 is SGHVS and CDR2 is FQNEAQ in the germline V gene. The CDR3 runs to 16 residues. Written as DNA, the CDR3 is TGTGCCAGCAGCTTAGCAGGGGGCGCTGGGGCCAACGTCCTGACTTTC. Its translation is CASSLAGGAGANVLTF. The entire variable domain, with the rest obtained from reference TRBV7-8 and TRBJ2-6, is as follows: GAGVSQSPRYKVAKRGQDVALRCDPISGHVSLFWYQQALGQGPEFLTYFQNEAQLDKSGLPSDRFFAERPEGSVSTLKIQRTQQEDSAVYLCASSLAGGAGANVLTFGAGSRLTVL.